These T cell receptor beta chains were read from a single sample in a study of PD-1 blockade in classical Hodgkin lymphoma. Measured with immunoSEQ multiplex PCR; TCRdb has only the in-frame clones, and not every one. The table shows about 21,000 clones, with more than 75% occurring only once. The sample comprised CD8+ T cells from blood. These receptors were collected from a human donor with classical Hodgkin lymphoma. Each CDR3 is given with its conserved first and last residue. D genes are given only for firm matches. Some rows have no size entry. The others give once, few or many, or a class for an expanded clone.

size | D | J | V | CDR3 | DNA
. | TRBD1 | TRBJ2-3 | TRBV5-6 | CASSGTGTGTDTQYF | TGTGCCAGCAGCGGCACCGGGACAGGCACAGATACGCAGTATTTT
. | . | TRBJ1-1 | TRBV4-2 | CASSPLTSFAEAFF | TGTGCCAGCAGCCCCCTGACGTCTTTTGCTGAAGCTTTCTTT
. | . | TRBJ1-1 | TRBV4-2 | CASSRRGDTEAFF | TGTGCCAGCAGCCGGCGGGGGGACACTGAAGCTTTCTTT
. | TRBD1 | TRBJ1-1 | TRBV7-8 | CASSFTLTGGLGVAFF | TGTGCCAGCAGCTTCACATTGACAGGGGGTTTAGGGGTCGCTTTCTTT
. | . | TRBJ2-7 | TRBV28 | CASSLAPGRYEQYF | TGTGCCAGCAGTTTAGCACCCGGCCGCTACGAGCAGTACTTC
. | . | TRBJ1-2 | TRBV4-1 | CASSLDRNGHYGYTF | TGCGCCAGCAGCCTTGACAGGAATGGGCACTATGGCTACACCTTC
. | TRBD1 | TRBJ1-1 | TRBV10-3 | CAISESGDRDGAFF | TGTGCCATCAGTGAGTCGGGCGACAGGGATGGAGCTTTCTTT
. | TRBD2 | TRBJ2-3 | TRBV11-2 | CASSPMGGLADTQYF | TGTGCCAGCAGCCCCATGGGAGGACTAGCGGATACGCAGTATTTT
few | TRBD1 | TRBJ1-2 | TRBV6-1 | CASRGQGRYGYTF | TGTGCCAGCAGAGGACAGGGACGCTATGGCTACACCTTC
. | . | TRBJ2-7 | TRBV2 | CASYDGEQYF | TGTGCCAGCTACGACGGCGAGCAGTACTTC
. | . | TRBJ1-2 | TRBV7-9 | CASSLYSRGYTF | TGTGCCAGCAGCTTATATAGTCGTGGCTACACCTTC
. | . | TRBJ1-2 | TRBV6-6 | CASSWTANYGYTF | TGTGCCAGCAGTTGGACGGCTAACTATGGCTACACCTTC
. | . | TRBJ2-2 | TRBV5-1 | CASSWGAGASTGELFF | TGCGCCAGCAGCTGGGGGGCAGGGGCAAGCACCGGGGAGCTGTTTTTT
few | . | TRBJ1-1 | TRBV20-1 | CSTPGAFF | TGCAGTACCCCTGGAGCTTTCTTT
. | TRBD1 | TRBJ2-7 | TRBV7-9 | CASSFTGGGGYEQYF | TGTGCCAGCAGCTTCACAGGGGGCGGTGGCTACGAGCAGTACTTC
. | TRBD1 | TRBJ1-5 | TRBV19 | CASSTTGDQPQHF | TGTGCCAGTAGTACAACAGGGGATCAGCCCCAGCATTTT
. | TRBD1 | TRBJ2-1 | TRBV27 | CASNTILNRGPYNEQFF | TGTGCCAGCAATACAATCCTAAACAGGGGGCCCTACAATGAGCAGTTCTTC
. | . | TRBJ2-7 | TRBV7-7 | CASSFPGPHDYEQYF | TGTGCCAGCAGCTTCCCGGGACCACACGACTACGAGCAGTACTTC
. | . | TRBJ2-7 | TRBV6-5 | CASSPSLGRDEQYF | TGTGCCAGCAGTCCTAGTCTGGGTAGGGACGAGCAGTACTTC
. | TRBD2 | TRBJ2-2 | TRBV27 | CASNVGLAANTGELFF | TGTGCCAGCAACGTCGGACTAGCGGCGAACACCGGGGAGCTGTTTTTT
. | . | TRBJ1-3 | TRBV2 | CASSEGLSSGNTIYF | TGTGCCAGCAGTGAAGGTCTATCCTCTGGAAACACCATATATTTT